Each of the 29 T cell receptor beta chains below was sequenced from the same sample in a study of blood T cell repertoires in COVID-19. Clones were read by immunoSEQ multiplex PCR, and TCRdb kept only the in-frame ones, dropping some. In the table there are about 160,000 clones, approximately 91% of which are singletons. Sequenced material: peripheral blood. The origin of the receptors is a man aged 18 to 35 with acute or convalescent COVID-19.

V is TRBV3-1 (or the pseudogene TRBV3-2) and J is TRBJ1-3; D remains ambiguous. The CDR3 is 15 amino acids. Trimming shortened V by 1 base and J by 4 bases, and 11 bases separated the two germline ends. Germline V gene data show CDR1 as LGHDT and CDR2 as YNNKEL (reference sequence). The CDR3 loop is CASSQGAGSGNTIYF. The CDR3 nucleotides read TGTGCCAGCAGCCAAGGCGCAGGATCGGGAAACACCATATATTTT.

The chain joins TRBV12-2 to TRBJ1-3; the listed D gene, TRBD1, was not tested against the DNA. TRBV12-2 is reported as a pseudogene. The CDR3 has 21 amino acids. Here the CDR3 reads CASRLGLPGTPRRVSGNTIYF. CDR3 coding DNA: TGTGCAAGTCGCTTAGGCCTGCCCGGGACACCTCGCCGTGTCTCTGGAAACACCATATATTTT.

About this clone: One end of the junction varies from germline; a read error may be responsible. The genes are TRBV19 and TRBJ1-2; the D gene is possibly TRBD1 (6 bases). The germline V gene encodes CDR1 LNHDA and CDR2 SQIVND (reference sequence). The CDR3 totals 11 residues. The DNA of the CDR3 is TGTGCCAGTAGCTCCGGTGGGGGCGGTATCTTC. It encodes CASSSGGGGIF.

In its sample, this clone was seen a few times. The chain combines TRBV5-1 with TRBJ2-7, with D possibly being TRBD1 (6 bases). The CDR3 loop spans 14 amino acids. Germline assignment: CDR1 SGHRS and CDR2 YFSETQ. Trimming removed 5 bases at V and 2 bases at J, with 14 bases between. The CDR3 loop is CASSSPDRPYEQYF. The CDR3 coding sequence is TGCGCCAGCAGTAGCCCGGACAGACCCTACGAGCAGTACTTC.

This chain joins TRBV19 and TRBJ2-1; possible D gene TRBD1, 5 bases. V lost 8 bases and J 4 bases, leaving 9 bases between the germline ends. The CDR3 runs to 12 residues. CDR1 LNHDA and CDR2 SQIVND come from the germline V gene (reference sequence). The CDR3 bases are TGTGCCAGTGGTGACAGTTACAATGAGCAGTTCTTC. Its protein product is CASGDSYNEQFF.

J is TRBJ1-1 and V is TRBV10-1, with 7 bases aligning to TRBD1. Germline V gives CDR1 WNHNN, CDR2 SYGVQD (reference sequence). V trimming: 3 bases; J trimming: 1 base; junction bases outside the gene matches: 5. The CDR3 is made up of 15 amino acids. In nucleotides, the CDR3 is TGCGCCAGCAGTGACCCCTCAGGGGGGAACACTGAAGCTTTCTTT. This sequence encodes CASSDPSGGNTEAFF.

The rearrangement joins TRBV6-5 to TRBJ1-1, with D possibly being TRBD1 (6 bases). Germline CDR1 and CDR2: MNHEY and SVGAGI. The CDR3 spans 14 residues. Trimming stripped 6 bases from V and 1 base from J, with 12 bases between. CDR3 sequence (DNA): TGTGCCAGCAGGATACAGGGACAGAACACTGAAGCTTTCTTT. It translates to CASRIQGQNTEAFF.

This chain connects TRBV15 to TRBJ2-3, with 10 positions matching TRBD2. Unmatched junction bases numbered 12, after V lost 3 bases and J lost 0 bases. CDR1 is LNHNV, CDR2 YYDKDF, per germline (reference sequence). The CDR3 is made up of 19 amino acids. CDR3: CATSSPQWGLANSTDTQYF. Written as DNA, the CDR3 is TGTGCCACCAGCAGTCCCCAGTGGGGACTAGCGAATAGCACAGATACGCAGTATTTT.

The chain carries TRBV18 and TRBJ2-4, with 7 bases identical to TRBD1. V lost 3 bases to trimming and J lost 0 bases; unmatched junction nucleotides: 5. CDR3 size: 16 residues. Germline CDR1 is KGHSH and CDR2 is LQKENI. This chain's CDR3 is CASSPIQGLAKNIQYF. The CDR3 region has the DNA TGTGCCAGCTCACCTATACAGGGGTTAGCCAAAAACATTCAGTACTTC.

The V and J genes are TRBV3-1 (or the pseudogene TRBV3-2) and TRBJ2-1, with 7 bases identical to TRBD1. The junction had 4 bases not matched to a gene; V was cut back by 2 bases and J by 0 bases. Germline V gene lookup returns CDR1 LGHDT and CDR2 YNNKEL (reference sequence). The CDR3 loop spans 16 amino acids. The CDR3 coding sequence is TGTGCCAGCAGCCAACCACAGGGGAGCTCCTACAATGAGCAGTTCTTC. Amino acid sequence: CASSQPQGSSYNEQFF.

The genes are TRBV23-1 and TRBJ1-5, with 7 bases that match TRBD1. TRBV23-1 is known as an ORF, though its function is uncertain. The CDR3 has 21 amino acids. Losses at the gene ends were 8 bases for V and 4 bases for J; bases not matched to a gene: 29. CDR3 DNA sequence: TGCGCCAGCCTAGTCGGTAGGACGTATAAAATCGGGACAGATCCTAATCAGCCCCAGCATTTT. As protein: CASLVGRTYKIGTDPNQPQHF.

Only one count was recorded for this clone. The chain couples TRBV5-1 to TRBJ2-2; TRBD1 is a possible D gene (6 bases). CDR3 length equals 14 residues. CDR1 SGHRS and CDR2 YFSETQ come from the germline V gene. With 6 bases removed from V and 3 bases from J, the gap between germline ends came to 12 bases. The CDR3 is CASTRTADTGELFF. The CDR3, as DNA: TGCGCCAGCACCCGGACAGCAGACACCGGGGAGCTGTTTTTT. The entire variable domain, with the rest obtained from reference TRBV5-1 and TRBJ2-2, is as follows: KAGVTQTPRYLIKTRGQQVTLSCSPISGHRSVSWYQQTPGQGLQFLFEYFSETQRNKGNFPGRFSGRQFSNSRSEMNVSTLELGDSALYLCASTRTADTGELFFGEGSRLTVL.

Worth noting for this clone: This CDR3 is also generated by other DNA sequences in the sample. The chain combines TRBV7-9 with TRBJ1-4, with TRBD1 matching 8 bases. CDR3 length: 14 residues. Germline lookup yields CDR1 SEHNR and CDR2 FQNEAQ (reference sequence). Unmatched junction bases numbered 0, after V lost 3 bases and J lost 3 bases. The CDR3 DNA reads TGTGCCAGCAGCTTGGACAGGGCTAATGAAAAACTGTTTTTT. Translated: CASSLDRANEKLFF.

This clone was seen only a few times. The rearrangement links TRBV3-1 (or the pseudogene TRBV3-2) to TRBJ1-3, with TRBD1 identical over 7 bases. The CDR3 length is 13 residues. In germline, CDR1 is LGHDT, CDR2 YNNKEL (reference sequence). The junction had 3 bases not matched to a gene; V was cut back by 5 bases and J by 5 bases. The CDR3 nucleotides read TGTGCCAGCAGCGGGACAGCGAGAAACACCATATATTTT. It translates to CASSGTARNTIYF.

The chain uses TRBV6-5 and TRBJ1-4; TRBD1 agrees at 7 bases. CDR1 and CDR2 (germline): MNHEY, SVGAGI. This CDR3 is 14 amino acids long. J lost 6 bases, V lost 5 bases, and 6 bases had no gene match. The DNA of the CDR3 is TGTGCCAGCAGTCCCAGGGGGAGGTATGAAAAACTGTTTTTT. Amino acid sequence: CASSPRGRYEKLFF.

The gene calls are TRBV9 and TRBJ2-2; TRBD2 might be the D (6 bases). The CDR3 extends over 14 amino acids. Germline V CDR1 and CDR2: SGDLS, YYNGEE. Trimming cost V 5 bases and J 3 bases, with 11 bases left between them. This CDR3 is CASRGGDYTGELFF. CDR3 in DNA: TGTGCCAGCAGAGGAGGGGACTACACCGGGGAGCTGTTTTTT.

V and J are TRBV18 and TRBJ2-1; D perhaps matches TRBD2 (7 bases). Trimming shortened V by 0 bases and J by 7 bases, and 16 bases separated the two germline ends. Germline V gene sequence: CDR1 KGHSH, CDR2 LQKENI. The CDR3 is 16 amino acids. The chain's CDR3 is CASSPPGGASGNEQFF. The CDR3 DNA reads TGTGCCAGCTCACCACCTGGGGGGGCCTCTGGGAATGAGCAGTTCTTC.

Comment on this clone: Other DNA sequences in the sample encode the same CDR3. This chain uses TRBV19 with TRBJ1-1; D unclear. The CDR3 has 13 residues. The germline gives CDR1 LNHDA, CDR2 SQIVND (reference sequence). Trimming pared 2 bases from V and 2 bases from J, leaving 6 bases between. CDR3 in DNA: TGTGCCAGTAGTATACGGGGAAACACTGAAGCTTTCTTT. As protein: CASSIRGNTEAFF.

As concerns this clone: The sample carries other DNA sequences with the same CDR3. The chain couples TRBV7-6 to TRBJ1-5; D uncertain. Per germline, CDR1 SGHVS and CDR2 FNYEAQ. Trimming left V 5 bases short and J 5 bases short, with 7 bases between. The CDR3 loop spans 12 amino acids. The CDR3 region has the DNA TGTGCCAGCAGCCCCATAGATCAGCCCCAGCATTTT. Translation gives CASSPIDQPQHF.

The chain combines TRBV9 with TRBJ2-7, with 7 bases that match TRBD2. Germline lookup yields CDR1 SGDLS and CDR2 YYNGEE. CDR3 length: 14 amino acids. V lost 2 bases, J lost 5 bases, and 7 bases stayed unmatched. The CDR3: CASSVRSGADEQYF. The CDR3 DNA reads as TGTGCCAGCAGCGTCCGCAGCGGGGCCGACGAGCAGTACTTC.

This rearrangement joins TRBV4-1 to TRBJ1-2; D not resolved. V lost 1 base and J lost 5, with 14 bases in between. Germline CDR1 and CDR2: MGHRA and YSYEKL. This CDR3 comprises 15 residues. Written as DNA, the CDR3 is TGCGCCAGCAGCCAAGTACCGGGAGGACTTTATGGCTACACCTTC. It encodes CASSQVPGGLYGYTF.

J is TRBJ1-1 and V is TRBV27, with D maybe TRBD1 (6 bases). The CDR3 length is 13 residues. V shed 4 bases and J shed 3 bases, with 9 bases lying between them. Germline V gene lookup returns CDR1 MNHEY and CDR2 SMNVEV (reference sequence). CDR3 loop: CASSSNRDTEAFF. In DNA, the CDR3 is TGTGCCAGCAGTTCCAACAGGGACACTGAAGCTTTCTTT.

V is TRBV11-3 and J is TRBJ1-1; the D gene is possibly TRBD1 (6 bases). Deletions cut 5 bases from V and 1 base from J, with 14 bases between. The CDR3 contains 15 residues. Looked up from germline, CDR1 is SGHNT and CDR2 is YENEEA. The CDR3 DNA sequence: TGTGCCAGCAGCCCTTCCGGACAGCCGAACACTGAAGCTTTCTTT. This codes for CASSPSGQPNTEAFF. Full variable domain (remainder filled in from reference TRBV11-3 and TRBJ1-1): EAGVVQSPRYKIIEKKQPVAFWCNPISGHNTLYWYLQNLGQGPELLIRYENEEAVDDSQLPKDRFSAERLKGVDSTLKIQPAELGDSAVYLCASSPSGQPNTEAFFGQGTRLTVV.

The rearrangement links TRBV19 to TRBJ1-2, with 9 nucleotides matching TRBD1. Trimming took 7 bases from V and 3 from J; bases not matched to a gene: 9. CDR1 LNHDA and CDR2 SQIVND come from the germline V gene (reference sequence). The CDR3 is made up of 15 amino acids. CDR3 sequence: CASTRPGQGHYGYTF. The CDR3 DNA reads as TGTGCCAGTACCCGCCCGGGACAGGGACACTATGGCTACACCTTC.

This sequence joins TRBV5-6 and TRBJ1-6; D is unclear. V lost 4 bases and J lost 4, with 15 bases in between. This CDR3 region has 16 residues. Germline CDR1 and CDR2: SGHDT and YYEEEE. CDR3: CASSPRVSGYNSPLHF. The CDR3 nucleotides are TGTGCCAGCAGCCCTAGGGTGAGCGGGTATAATTCACCCCTCCACTTT.

The J gene is TRBJ1-2, the V gene TRBV24-1; D is unclear. The CDR3 covers 14 residues. The V end lost 9 bases, the J end lost 0 bases, and 13 bases lay between the germline ends. CDR1 is KGHDR and CDR2 is SFDVKD in the germline V gene. The CDR3 loop is CATSRAGANYGYTF. The CDR3 region has the DNA TGTGCCACCTCGAGGGCAGGAGCTAACTATGGCTACACCTTC.

This clone was detected once. The chain employs TRBV7-9 and TRBJ1-4; 8 bases are shared with TRBD1. This CDR3 is 14 amino acids long. The junction had 4 bases not matched to a gene; V was cut back by 6 bases and J by 4 bases. Germline V CDR1 and CDR2: SEHNR, FQNEAQ (reference sequence). CDR3 nucleotides: TGTGCCAGCAGTCTGGACAGGGTTAATGAAAAACTGTTTTTT. Its protein is CASSLDRVNEKLFF.

The rearrangement links TRBV6-5 to TRBJ1-5; a weak D match, TRBD1 (5 bases). Per the germline V gene, CDR1 is MNHEY and CDR2 is SVGAGI. Deletions cut 10 bases from V and 3 bases from J, with 16 bases between. CDR3 length: 14 amino acids. The DNA of the CDR3 is TGTGCCACCCTTATCGGGGGTTACAATCAGCCCCAGCATTTT. It yields the protein CATLIGGYNQPQHF.

The chain combines TRBV5-6 with TRBJ1-4; 10 positions agree with TRBD1. Germline-derived CDR1 and CDR2 are SGHDT and YYEEEE. The CDR3 length is 16 residues. Trimming at V came to 2 bases and at J to 7 bases, leaving 8 bases not matched to a gene. The CDR3 loop reads CASSLQSGTGVEKLFF. CDR3 DNA sequence: TGTGCCAGCAGCTTACAATCCGGGACAGGGGTTGAAAAACTGTTTTTT.